Detailed here is one T cell receptor (beta chain). The data belong to a study of blood T cell repertoires in COVID-19. Overall study: The study drew acute and convalescent COVID-19 samples from the United States, Italy and Spain.

The ends lost 3 bases at V and 0 bases at J; junction bases unmatched: 2. CDR1 and CDR2 from the germline V gene are DFQATT and SNEGSKA (reference sequence). The CDR3 spans 15 residues. Sequencing was performed with immunoSEQ multiplex PCR; in TCRdb, only in-frame clones are kept and a portion is missing. This table has under 130,000 clones, 70% to 90% appearing once. The source of this sequence is a human donor in a cohort sampled during active COVID-19. This sequence joins TRBV20-1 and TRBJ2-1; 10 positions match TRBD2. Sequenced material: peripheral blood. CDR3 nucleotide sequence: TGCAGTGCTAGTCCTAGCGGGGGCTCCTACAATGAGCAGTTCTTC. Translating gives CSASPSGGSYNEQFF.